These 28 T cell receptor beta chains originate from one sample sequenced in a study of OX40 agonist ivuxolimab in advanced cancers. The library was obtained by the immunoSEQ multiplex PCR assay. The table was pulled from immuneACCESS by TCRdb, which kept in-frame rearrangements only. Such tables lose some clones; where checked, under half of the loss comes from unresolved V genes, and the rest has no known cause. The sample has approximately 90,000 clones on record, approximately 88% of them singletons. The top ten clonotypes cover approximately 1.5% of the sample. The sequences come from CD4+ or CD8+ T cells sorted from blood, collected in a trial of the OX40 agonist ivuxolimab. The receptors were gathered from an adult with an advanced solid tumor such as melanoma, head and neck, liver or kidney cancer.

This chain links TRBV5-1 with TRBJ2-2; 9 nucleotides line up with TRBD1. Germline V gene sequence: CDR1 SGHRS, CDR2 YFSETQ. The CDR3 loop spans 16 amino acids. With V trimmed by 1 base and J by 6 bases, 7 bases remained unmatched. This chain's CDR3 is CASSLTPGTGPGELFF. The DNA for the CDR3 is TGCGCCAGCAGCTTGACACCCGGGACAGGGCCCGGGGAGCTGTTTTTT.

In this sample, this clone turned up a few times. The chain links TRBV5-1 to TRBJ1-3; D possibly corresponds to TRBD1 (6 bases). CDR1 SGHRS and CDR2 YFSETQ come from the germline V gene. This CDR3 has 14 residues. Trimming removed 4 bases at V and 0 bases at J, with 8 bases between. The CDR3 loop is CASSQQGSGNTIYF. In DNA form, the CDR3 reads TGCGCCAGCAGCCAACAGGGCTCTGGAAACACCATATATTTT.

The chain carries TRBV9 and TRBJ1-1; 10 nucleotides match TRBD1. Looked up from germline, CDR1 is SGDLS and CDR2 is YYNGEE. This CDR3 spans 15 amino acids. J lost 6 bases, V lost 5 bases, and 10 bases had no gene match. The CDR3 nucleotides are TGTGCCAGCAGTCGAGTCAGACAGGGGGCGGCTGAAGCTTTCTTT. This sequence encodes CASSRVRQGAAEAFF.

This rearrangement joins TRBV2 to TRBJ1-2; unclear D gene. V lost 6 bases to trimming and J lost 5 bases, with 10 bases between them. Germline V gene lookup returns CDR1 SNHLY and CDR2 FYNNEI. The CDR3 consists of 12 residues. The CDR3 bases are TGTGCCAGCAGCTCGGCGCGATATGGCTACACCTTC. This encodes CASSSARYGYTF.

This chain links TRBV5-5 with TRBJ1-3, with a weak D call TRBD1 (6 bases). The V and J ends lost 0 bases and 4 bases respectively, with 8 bases between them. The CDR3 spans 14 residues. The germline V gene has CDR1 SGHKS and CDR2 YYEKEE (reference sequence). CDR3 sequence: CASSLEGGGNTIYF. The CDR3 bases are TGTGCCAGCAGCTTGGAGGGGGGCGGAAACACCATATATTTT. The full variable domain, completed using reference TRBV5-5 and TRBJ1-3, is DAGVTQSPTHLIKTRGQQVTLRCSPISGHKSVSWYQQVLGQGPQFIFQYYEKEERGRGNFPDRFSARQFPNYSSELNVNALLLGDSALYLCASSLEGGGNTIYFGEGSWLTVV.

This clone has just a few counts. The V and J genes are TRBV19 and TRBJ1-5, with 7 bases lining up with TRBD1. The CDR3 has 14 amino acids. The V gene end was trimmed by 7 bases and the J gene end by 5 bases; junction bases not matched to a gene: 8. CDR1 is LNHDA, CDR2 SQIVND, per germline (reference sequence). The CDR3 loop is CASTRDSTYQPQHF. The CDR3 nucleotides read TGTGCCAGTACCAGGGACAGCACCTATCAGCCCCAGCATTTT.

This rearrangement joins TRBV28 to TRBJ1-5; 8 nucleotides match TRBD1. Germline trimming cut 5 bases from V and 7 bases from J; bases unmatched to any gene: 7. The germline gives CDR1 MDHEN, CDR2 SYDVKM. CDR3 length: 14 residues. In DNA, the CDR3 is TGTGCCAGCAGTAGTGGACAGGGTCGCCAGCCCCAGCATTTT. This translates into CASSSGQGRQPQHF. The complete variable domain, with remaining parts taken from reference TRBV28 and TRBJ1-5, reads DVKVTQSSRYLVKRTGEKVFLECVQDMDHENMFWYRQDPGLGLRLIYFSYDVKMKEKGDIPEGYSVSREKKERFSLILESASTNQTSMYLCASSSGQGRQPQHFGDGTRLSIL.

The rearrangement joins TRBV11-2 to TRBJ2-5; no definite D call. Trimming took off 5 bases at V and 5 bases at J, with 6 bases between the two ends. Germline V lookup: CDR1 SGHAT, CDR2 FQNNGV. The CDR3 runs 11 residues. The CDR3 DNA reads as TGTGCCAGCAGCCCCCGTGAGACCCAGTACTTC. This sequence encodes CASSPRETQYF. Drawing the rest from reference TRBV11-2 and TRBJ2-5, the complete variable domain is EAGVAQSPRYKIIEKRQSVAFWCNPISGHATLYWYQQILGQGPKLLIQFQNNGVVDDSQLPKDRFSAERLKGVDSTLKIQPAKLEDSAVYLCASSPRETQYFGPGTRLLVL.

This sequence joins TRBV19 and TRBJ1-4; 8 bases match TRBD1. With V trimmed by 7 bases and J by 5 bases, 9 bases remained unmatched. This CDR3 comprises 15 residues. From germline, CDR1 is LNHDA and CDR2 SQIVND (reference sequence). CDR3 nucleotide sequence: TGTGCCAGTACCCCACGGACAGGGAGAAATGAAAAACTGTTTTTT. This gives the protein CASTPRTGRNEKLFF.

This clone was recorded only once. This chain joins TRBV7-9 and TRBJ2-1; tentatively, D is TRBD1 or TRBD2 (6 bases each). The CDR3 runs 14 residues. Trimming took off 7 bases at V and 2 bases at J, with 12 bases between the two ends. Germline-derived CDR1 and CDR2 are SEHNR and FQNEAQ (reference sequence). The CDR3 loop is CASNARGPYNEQFF. CDR3 sequence (DNA): TGTGCCAGCAACGCACGGGGGCCCTACAATGAGCAGTTCTTC.

This chain links TRBV5-5 with TRBJ2-2, with D perhaps matching TRBD1 or TRBD2 (5 bases each). CDR1 SGHKS and CDR2 YYEKEE come from the germline V gene (reference sequence). Trimming left V 5 bases short and J 8 bases short, with 16 bases between. The CDR3 totals 14 residues. CDR3 in amino acids: CASSRDDLSGELFF. As DNA, the CDR3 is TGTGCCAGCAGTAGGGACGACCTGTCTGGGGAGCTGTTTTTT.

This rearrangement joins TRBV28 to TRBJ2-7; possible D gene TRBD1, 5 bases. V lost 2 bases and J 3 bases, leaving 5 bases between the germline ends. The CDR3 consists of 12 residues. From germline, CDR1 is MDHEN and CDR2 SYDVKM. The CDR3 reads CASSLRGYEQYF. Written as DNA, the CDR3 is TGTGCCAGCAGTTTAAGGGGCTACGAGCAGTACTTC.

This chain connects TRBV10-3 to TRBJ2-2, with 7 bases identical to TRBD1. The V segment lost 6 bases and the J segment 3 bases; nucleotides outside the gene matches: 10. Germline CDR1 reads ENHRY; CDR2 reads SYGVKD. There are 16 residues in the CDR3. CDR3 in amino acids: CAIRGGGTEDTGELFF. DNA of the CDR3: TGTGCCATCAGAGGGGGTGGGACAGAGGACACCGGGGAGCTGTTTTTT.

A few counts support this clone. The V and J genes are TRBV5-1 and TRBJ2-2; possible D gene TRBD1, 5 bases. Germline CDR1 is SGHRS and CDR2 is YFSETQ. This CDR3 has 15 amino acids. Trimming took 0 bases from V and 7 from J, leaving 13 bases between them. In DNA, the CDR3 is TGCGCCAGCAGCTTGGCGCAGGGTGCGATCGGGGAGCTGTTTTTT. This translates into CASSLAQGAIGELFF.

V usage is TRBV6-5 and J usage is TRBJ2-5; 12 bases map to TRBD1. The end of the DNA aligns better with TRBJ2-7, so the J call may be wrong. The germline V gene encodes CDR1 MNHEY and CDR2 SVGAGI. The CDR3 spans 16 residues. The CDR3 DNA sequence: TGTGCCAGCAGTTTAGGGACAGGGGGCGTGAACCACGAGCAGTACTTC. As protein: CASSLGTGGVNHEQYF.

The J gene is TRBJ2-1, the V gene TRBV2; D is perhaps TRBD1 (6 bases). The V end was cut by 7 bases, the J end by 14 bases, with 18 bases between. Germline-derived CDR1 and CDR2 are SNHLY and FYNNEI. The CDR3 is made up of 12 amino acids. The CDR3 reads CASILDSPKEFF. In DNA form, the CDR3 reads TGTGCCAGCATCTTGGACAGCCCGAAGGAGTTCTTC.

The CDR3, as DNA: TGTGCCAGCAGTTTAGTACAGGGTAATTCACCCCTCCACTTT. It yields the protein CASSLVQGNSPLHF. J is TRBJ1-6 and V is TRBV27; weak D call: TRBD1 (6 bases). This CDR3 contains 14 residues. The germline V and J ends were trimmed by 2 bases and 6 bases, with 8 bases remaining between them. The germline V gene has CDR1 MNHEY and CDR2 SMNVEV (reference sequence).

The rearrangement uses TRBV2 and TRBJ2-5, with a tentative D call TRBD2 (6 bases). The CDR3 has 15 amino acids. The germline V gene has CDR1 SNHLY and CDR2 FYNNEI. The V and J ends lost 3 bases and 5 bases respectively, with 16 bases between them. The CDR3 DNA is TGTGCCAGCAGTGACCTCACTGGGGGGTTGGAGACCCAGTACTTC. Translating gives CASSDLTGGLETQYF.

The V and J genes are TRBV19 and TRBJ2-7, with a tentative D call TRBD2 (6 bases). The CDR3 is made up of 15 amino acids. From germline, CDR1 is LNHDA and CDR2 SQIVND (reference sequence). Trimming took off 1 base at V and 2 bases at J, with 12 bases between the two ends. In DNA, the CDR3 is TGTGCCAGTAGTATAGTAGGGGACTTCGCCTACGAGCAGTACTTC. It is translated as CASSIVGDFAYEQYF.

V usage is TRBV18 and J usage is TRBJ2-2; tentative D call: TRBD1 (6 bases). The CDR3 spans 15 residues. Germline CDR1 is KGHSH and CDR2 is LQKENI. V was trimmed by 3 bases and J by 4 bases, leaving 12 bases between them. CDR3 loop: CASSPRTVGTGELFF. CDR3 nucleotide sequence: TGTGCCAGCTCACCCAGGACAGTGGGCACCGGGGAGCTGTTTTTT.

V gene TRBV28 combines with J gene TRBJ1-2; no definite D call. There are 12 residues in the CDR3. Germline V gene sequence: CDR1 MDHEN, CDR2 SYDVKM. Trimming removed 7 bases at V and 8 bases at J, with 14 bases between. DNA for the CDR3: TGTGCCAGCACCCCTGGGAGGCCAGGCTACACCTTC. This encodes CASTPGRPGYTF.

The chain couples TRBV6-6 to TRBJ1-4, with D perhaps matching TRBD1 (5 bases). The CDR3 contains 15 residues. Germline-derived CDR1 and CDR2 are MNHNY and SVGAGI (reference sequence). V was trimmed by 5 bases and J by 7 bases, leaving 17 bases between them. CDR3 DNA sequence: TGTGCCAGCAGTCCCGGGGTATTTGGGGGTGAAAAACTGTTTTTT. Amino acid sequence: CASSPGVFGGEKLFF.

The V and J genes are TRBV7-2 and TRBJ2-2; 8 nucleotides align to TRBD2. The V segment lost 5 bases and the J segment 4 bases; nucleotides outside the gene matches: 9. This CDR3 is 16 amino acids long. CDR1 SGHTA and CDR2 FQGNSA come from the germline V gene. The CDR3 DNA reads as TGTGCCAGCAGCCCGCTAGCGGGTGGGGGCACCGGGGAGCTGTTTTTT. This codes for CASSPLAGGGTGELFF.

This chain connects TRBV11-2 to TRBJ2-5; D not resolved. V lost 5 bases and J lost 4, with 14 bases in between. CDR3 length equals 14 residues. Per germline, CDR1 SGHAT and CDR2 FQNNGV. Here the CDR3 reads CASSPGPIAETQYF. DNA of the CDR3: TGTGCCAGCAGCCCCGGACCCATAGCAGAGACCCAGTACTTC.

The chain uses TRBV30 and TRBJ2-3; 9 nucleotides align to TRBD2. The CDR3 runs to 17 residues. From germline, CDR1 is GTSNPN and CDR2 SVGIG (reference sequence). V shed 4 bases and J 1 base; nucleotides not matched to a gene: 12. CDR3 sequence reads: CAWTAGGRGLGTDTQYF. CDR3 nucleotide sequence: TGTGCCTGGACGGCGGGCGGGAGGGGGTTGGGCACAGATACGCAGTATTTT.

The rearrangement uses TRBV27 and TRBJ2-7; D not resolved. The V end lost 8 bases, the J end lost 1 base, and 15 bases lay between the germline ends. The CDR3 spans 14 residues. Germline-derived CDR1 and CDR2 are MNHEY and SMNVEV (reference sequence). Here the CDR3 reads CASGRSGRSYEQYF. The CDR3 DNA is TGTGCCAGCGGTCGAAGTGGCCGTTCCTACGAGCAGTACTTC.

The chain links TRBV15 to TRBJ2-2; perhaps D is TRBD1 or TRBD2 (5 bases each). Trimming cost V 7 bases and J 2 bases, with 8 bases left between them. The CDR3 is 13 residues long. In germline, CDR1 is LNHNV, CDR2 YYDKDF (reference sequence). DNA for the CDR3: TGTGCCACCACCGGGGCCAACACCGGGGAGCTGTTTTTT. Amino acids: CATTGANTGELFF.

The CDR3 DNA sequence: TGTGCCAGCAGCCCTGGGGGGGGGCGGTCGTCGGGCTACACCTTC. This gives the protein CASSPGGGRSSGYTF. This chain uses TRBV5-4 with TRBJ1-2; possible D gene TRBD1, 6 bases. From germline, CDR1 is SGHNT and CDR2 YYREEE (reference sequence). Trimming shortened V by 4 bases and J by 8 bases, and 21 bases separated the two germline ends. This CDR3 has 15 amino acids.